What follows describes a single T cell receptor (beta chain). The CDR3 is made up of 15 amino acids. Germline-derived CDR1 and CDR2 are SGHRS and YFSETQ. V trimming: 0 bases; J trimming: 5 bases; junction bases outside the gene matches: 8. The entry originates in a study of shared clonotypes between healthy human individuals. The naive CD8 population came from CD45RO-negative cells selected for CCR7, without terminally differentiated effector memory CD45RA+ cells. DNA at 200 ng, about 30,000 T cell genomes, went into sorted-subset replicate PCRs. Assay used: immunoSEQ multiplex PCR; TCRdb lists only in-frame clones, some missing. The sample lists about 1.9 million clones, just over 90% seen once, with roughly 1.7% in the top ten.

This clonotype was sampled from a man between 18 and 35 years old in good health. Some clones in this sample may be carry-over from other donors' samples. The J gene is TRBJ2-7, the V gene TRBV5-1; 7 positions match TRBD2. Sequencing was done on a sample of naive CD8+ T cells from PBMCs. The CDR3 DNA is TGCGCCAGCAGCTTGGCTAGCGGAGCCCTTAACGAGCAGTACTTC. Its protein product is CASSLASGALNEQYF.